This is a list of T cell receptor beta chains from one sample in a study of technical replicates of blood from a few donors. Generated by immunoSEQ multiplex PCR, the TCRdb table keeps only in-frame clones and is missing some. Of over 55,000 clones detected, about 86% appear once; the ten largest clones hold 4.5% to 6%. The sample comprised PBMCs. All receptors come from a human donor in good health. Some clones in this sample may be carry-over from other donors' samples. The CDR3 runs from the conserved cysteine through the conserved F or W. A D gene is named only where the DNA matches it firmly. Where a row states a size, it is once, few, many or the class of an expanded clone; other rows omit it.

>TRBV11-1|few|-|TRBJ1-4
TGTGCCAGCAGCTGGGGACTAGGTGAAAAACTGTTTTTT
CASSWGLGEKLFF
>TRBV6-6|-|TRBD2|TRBJ2-1
TGTGCCAGCAGTCACCGACTAGCGGAAGGTTACAATGAGCAGTTCTTC
CASSHRLAEGYNEQFF
>TRBV11-1|few|TRBD1|TRBJ2-4
TGTGCCAGCAGCCCCAGACAGGGAAACATTCAGTACTTC
CASSPRQGNIQYF
>TRBV7-8|-|TRBD2|TRBJ2-5
TGTGCCAGCAGCCCCCGACTAGCCGAGACCCAGTACTTC
CASSPRLAETQYF
>TRBV4-1|-|-|TRBJ1-2
TGCGCCAGCAGCCAAGATAGGCCCCCAGGAACTAACTATGGCTACACCTTC
CASSQDRPPGTNYGYTF
>TRBV2|-|-|TRBJ2-7
TGTGCCAGCAGCGACAGATGGGCCTACGAGCAGTACTTC
CASSDRWAYEQYF
>TRBV19|-|TRBD2|TRBJ2-7
TGTGCCAGTAGTACCGGAGGTAGCGGGAGACCTTACGAGCAGTACTTC
CASSTGGSGRPYEQYF
>TRBV10-2|-|TRBD1|TRBJ1-1
TGCGCCAGCAGAGCGAGGGGGACAGGGACTGAAGCTTTCTTT
CASRARGTGTEAFF
>TRBV29-1|-|-|TRBJ2-7
TGCAGCGTTGAGCAGGGAGGCTACGAGCAGTACTTC
CSVEQGGYEQYF
>TRBV29-1|-|TRBD2|TRBJ2-3
TGCAGCGGCGCCGGACTAGCGGGGGACACAGATACGCAGTATTTT
CSGAGLAGDTDTQYF
>TRBV10-3|-|TRBD1|TRBJ2-3
TGTGCCATCAGTGAGTCGGGACAGGGCCTAGATACGCAGTATTTT
CAISESGQGLDTQYF
>TRBV2|-|-|TRBJ1-2
TGTGCCAGCAGTTTAGCTAACTATGGCTACACCTTC
CASSLANYGYTF
>TRBV9|once|-|TRBJ2-7
TGTGCCAGCAGCGTGCGGGACTTCTACGAGCAGTACTTC
CASSVRDFYEQYF
>TRBV6-5|-|-|TRBJ2-7
TGTGCCAGCAGCCCCTGGGGGGAGGCCTACGAGCAGTACTTC
CASSPWGEAYEQYF
>TRBV5-6|once|-|TRBJ1-3
TGTGCCAGCAGCCCTACCGCAGGGGCCTCTGGAAACACCATATATTTT
CASSPTAGASGNTIYF
>TRBV2|-|-|TRBJ2-1
TGTGCCAGCAGTGAAGCTGGCGGGAATGAGCAGTTCTTC
CASSEAGGNEQFF
>TRBV29-1|-|-|TRBJ2-1
TGCAGCGTTGACGGGGCCTACAATGAGCAGTTCTTC
CSVDGAYNEQFF
>TRBV2|-|-|TRBJ1-5
TGTGCCAGCAGTGACAAACAGGCGAATCAGCCCCAGCATTTT
CASSDKQANQPQHF
>TRBV2|once|TRBD2|TRBJ2-7
TGTGCCAGCAGGGTAGATGGCGGGAGGAGCTCCTACGAGCAGTACTTC
CASRVDGGRSSYEQYF
>TRBV7-3|-|-|TRBJ2-5
TGTGCCAGCAGTCTCAGGAGGGAGACCCAGTACTTC
CASSLRRETQYF
>TRBV7-2|-|-|TRBJ2-7
TGTGCCAGCAGCCCCCAACTCATCGGGCAGTACTTC
CASSPQLIGQYF
>TRBV7-2|-|-|TRBJ1-2
TGTGCCAGCAGCCCAGCGGGGGGATCGGACTATGGCTACACCTTC
CASSPAGGSDYGYTF
>TRBV6-5|-|TRBD1|TRBJ2-7
TGTGCCAGCAGTTACGGGGGGACAGGACGAACCGAGCAGTACTTC
CASSYGGTGRTEQYF
>TRBV5-5|-|TRBD1|TRBJ2-7
TGTGCCAGCAGCTTCGATGAGAGGACAGGGCCCCACGAGCAGTACTTC
CASSFDERTGPHEQYF
>TRBV7-2|once|TRBD1|TRBJ1-3
TGTGCCAGCAGCCTGACGGGAGGGGGCGCTGGAAACACCATATATTTT
CASSLTGGGAGNTIYF
>TRBV19|-|TRBD1|TRBJ2-1
TGTGCCAGTAAAGCCGGGACAGGGGCGAAACAGTTCTTC
CASKAGTGAKQFF
>TRBV7-9|-|-|TRBJ2-5
TGTGCCAGCAGCTGGGGGGGCAGGGGGCACCAAGAGACCCAGTACTTC
CASSWGGRGHQETQYF
>TRBV5-1|-|-|TRBJ2-1
TGCGCCAGCAGCCCATCAGGGGCGTACAATGAGCAGTTCTTC
CASSPSGAYNEQFF
>TRBV7-3|-|-|TRBJ1-1
TGTGCCAGCAGCTTTCATCCGAACACTGAAGCTTTCTTT
CASSFHPNTEAFF
>TRBV18|-|TRBD1|TRBJ2-7
TGTGCCAGCTCACCAAAACAGGGGGCCTACGAGCAGTACTTC
CASSPKQGAYEQYF
>TRBV4-3|-|TRBD1|TRBJ2-7
TGCGCCAGCAGCCAAGCCATAAGGGACAGAGAGTACTTC
CASSQAIRDREYF
>TRBV18|-|-|TRBJ1-1
TGTGCCAGCTCACCCGCTACAGGGCCGAACACTGAAGCTTTCTTT
CASSPATGPNTEAFF
>TRBV27|-|-|TRBJ2-7
TGTGCCAGCAGGCCCGGGACTTCACTATTAGAGCAGTACTTC
CASRPGTSLLEQYF
>TRBV6-5|-|-|TRBJ1-1
TGTGCCAGCAGCTCGGGTAGTACAGGGAACACTGAAGCTTTCTTT
CASSSGSTGNTEAFF
>TRBV7-9|-|TRBD2|TRBJ2-5
TGTGCCAGCAGACCATCCACACCGGGGGGACAGACCCAGTACTTC
CASRPSTPGGQTQYF
>TRBV19|-|TRBD2|TRBJ2-1
TGTGCCAGTAGTATAGGCGCGGGAGGGGTCTACAATGAGCAGTTCTTC
CASSIGAGGVYNEQFF
>TRBV10-3|-|-|TRBJ1-1
TGTGCCATCACCGCGTACGGGAGCACTGAAGCTTTCTTT
CAITAYGSTEAFF
>TRBV4-1|few|TRBD1|TRBJ1-5
TGCGCCAGCAGCCGGGACAGCGGAGGTCAGCCCCAGCATTTT
CASSRDSGGQPQHF
>TRBV18|-|TRBD2|TRBJ2-1
TGTGCCAGCTCACGAAATACGTTTGGACTAGCGGGAAACAATGAGCAGTTCTTC
CASSRNTFGLAGNNEQFF
>TRBV9|-|-|TRBJ1-1
TGTGCCAGCAGCGTAGGAGTGGGGGCGAGGAACACTGAAGCTTTCTTT
CASSVGVGARNTEAFF
>TRBV19|-|TRBD1|TRBJ1-2
TGTGCCAGTAGACCGACAGGGGAAAGCGGCTACACCTTC
CASRPTGESGYTF